The present TCR beta chain was sequenced within a study of blood T cell repertoires in COVID-19. Study as a whole: Acute and convalescent COVID-19 samples came from the United States, Italy and Spain.

Participants reported their clinical history, and cohort assignment relied on those reports. Original methodology: Estimation of nucleated cell counts relied on the amplification of reference gene primers. The repertoire was sequenced with immunoSEQ multiplex PCR; TCRdb's copy has only in-frame clones and lacks some. V and J calls and clone size follow that table, whereas D and trimming were derived from the DNA. The data contain some 270,000 clones, 70% to 90% of them seen just once; the ten biggest clones take up roughly 4%. The sample was PBMCs or T cells enriched from blood (not recorded which). The sequence came from a woman in her thirties who had recovered from COVID-19.

The CDR3 spells CASSPTGGRTYEQYF. The CDR3 DNA is TGCGCCAGCAGCCCCACAGGGGGCCGGACCTACGAGCAGTACTTC. The J gene is TRBJ2-7, the V gene TRBV5-1; 9 bases match TRBD1. Trimming at V came to 4 bases and at J to 2 bases, leaving 7 bases not matched to a gene. The CDR3 is made up of 15 amino acids. The germline gives CDR1 SGHRS, CDR2 YFSETQ.